This is a list of T cell receptor beta chains from one sample in a study of blood T cell repertoires in COVID-19. Here immunoSEQ multiplex PCR was the method, and the copy in TCRdb shows in-frame clones only, minus some. The sample lists about 270,000 clones; about 82% were seen once. The specimen sequenced was peripheral blood. Receptors were obtained from a woman at least 80 years old with COVID-19, enrolled during active disease. Each CDR3 is given with its conserved first and last residue. D genes are given only for firm matches. Not every row has a clone size; where given, it reads once, few, many or a size class.

abundance	v_gene	j_gene	d_gene	CDR3aa	CDR3nt
.	TRBV10-3	TRBJ2-2	.	CAIREGAGTGELFF	TGTGCCATCAGGGAGGGGGCCGGCACCGGGGAGCTGTTTTTT
.	TRBV4-3	TRBJ2-3	.	CASSQGQGSDTQYF	TGCGCCAGCAGCCAAGGGCAGGGGTCAGATACGCAGTATTTT
.	TRBV10-1	TRBJ2-2	.	CASSGVQGAKANTGELFF	TGCGCCAGCAGTGGGGTACAGGGAGCCAAAGCGAACACCGGGGAGCTGTTTTTT
.	TRBV7-2	TRBJ1-2	.	CASSLVSLSYSEGYTF	TGTGCCAGCAGCTTAGTCTCCTTGTCCTACTCGGAGGGCTACACCTTC
.	TRBV18	TRBJ1-2	.	CASSPDQGLGYTF	TGTGCCAGCTCACCGGACCAGGGTCTAGGCTACACCTTC
once	TRBV3-1/TRBV3-2	TRBJ2-7	.	CASSQGSYEQYF	TGTGCCAGCAGCCAAGGTTCGTACGAGCAGTACTTC
.	TRBV7-9	TRBJ1-6	.	CASSPAGGSPLHF	TGTGCCAGCTCCCCTGCGGGGGGTTCACCCCTCCACTTT
.	TRBV10-3	TRBJ2-5	TRBD2	CAISEGGWGTSNQETQYF	TGTGCCATCAGTGAAGGAGGATGGGGGACTAGCAACCAAGAGACCCAGTACTTC
few	TRBV28	TRBJ2-2	TRBD1	CASSASGGSNTGELFF	TGTGCCAGCAGTGCATCAGGGGGCTCTAACACCGGGGAGCTGTTTTTT
.	TRBV12-3/TRBV12-4	TRBJ1-2	.	CASSLHTAYGYTF	TGTGCCAGCAGTTTACACACAGCTTATGGCTACACCTTC
.	TRBV29-1	TRBJ1-1	TRBD1	CSVELGQPNTEAFF	TGCAGCGTTGAACTGGGACAGCCGAACACTGAAGCTTTCTTT
once	TRBV9	TRBJ1-3	.	CASSVDGGSGNTIYF	TGTGCCAGCAGCGTAGATGGAGGGTCTGGAAACACCATATATTTT
once	TRBV7-6	TRBJ1-3	TRBD1	CASSSGTGANTIYF	TGTGCCAGCAGCTCCGGGACAGGGGCAAACACCATATATTTT
.	TRBV15	TRBJ1-1	.	CATSRESGMNTEAFF	TGTGCCACCAGCAGAGAGTCAGGGATGAACACTGAAGCTTTCTTT
.	TRBV2	TRBJ1-5	.	CASSEAGNQPQHF	TGTGCCAGCAGTGAGGCGGGGAATCAGCCCCAGCATTTT
.	TRBV9	TRBJ1-3	.	CASSVDPPDIGNTIYF	TGTGCCAGCAGCGTAGACCCGCCTGACATTGGAAACACCATATATTTT
.	TRBV21-1	TRBJ1-2	.	CASRDRDINYGYTF	TGTGCCAGCCGAGACAGGGACATAAACTATGGCTACACCTTC
.	TRBV5-6	TRBJ2-7	TRBD1	CASKPRDRGYEQYF	TGTGCCAGTAAACCCCGGGACAGGGGCTACGAGCAGTACTTC
.	TRBV28	TRBJ2-1	TRBD2	CASRTVPRGDEQFF	TGTGCCAGCAGAACAGTTCCCCGGGGGGATGAGCAGTTCTTC
.	TRBV7-2	TRBJ2-2	.	CASRPQGSGELFF	TGTGCCAGCAGGCCACAGGGATCCGGGGAGCTGTTTTTT
.	TRBV4-1	TRBJ1-5	TRBD1	CASSQRTGQSNQPQHF	TGCGCCAGCAGCCAAAGGACAGGGCAAAGCAATCAGCCCCAGCATTTT
.	TRBV30	TRBJ1-1	.	CAWRYSNTEAFF	TGTGCCTGGAGGTACAGCAACACTGAAGCTTTCTTT
.	TRBV5-1	TRBJ2-7	.	CASSLGQAGEQYF	TGCGCCAGCAGCTTGGGACAGGCAGGGGAGCAGTACTTC
once	TRBV5-1	TRBJ2-3	.	CASSVLDTQYF	TGCGCCAGCAGCGTTCTTGATACGCAGTATTTT
once	TRBV11-1	TRBJ2-5	TRBD1	CASSSGQAAGETQYF	TGTGCCAGCAGCTCGGGACAGGCCGCGGGAGAGACCCAGTACTTC
.	TRBV5-1	TRBJ1-5	.	CASSLTENQPQHF	TGCGCCAGCAGCTTGACAGAAAATCAGCCCCAGCATTTT
.	TRBV6-1	TRBJ2-1	TRBD2	CASSEGTSGDNEQFF	TGTGCCAGCAGTGAAGGGACTAGCGGGGACAATGAGCAGTTCTTC
.	TRBV5-1	TRBJ1-1	TRBD1	CASSFGTGGRSEAFF	TGCGCCAGCAGCTTTGGGACAGGGGGTCGTAGTGAAGCTTTCTTT
.	TRBV5-1	TRBJ2-5	TRBD2	CASSLELAGQETQYF	TGCGCCAGCAGCCTGGAGCTAGCGGGGCAAGAGACCCAGTACTTC
.	TRBV7-2	TRBJ2-6	TRBD1	CASSLPRTGGSGGANVLTF	TGTGCCAGCAGCCTACCCCGGACAGGGGGTTCGGGCGGGGCCAACGTCCTGACTTTC
.	TRBV20-1	TRBJ2-5	TRBD1	CSASKRTGQETQYF	TGCAGTGCTAGTAAACGGACAGGCCAAGAGACCCAGTACTTC
.	TRBV3-1/TRBV3-2	TRBJ2-5	.	CASSQDLTGKETQYF	TGTGCCAGCAGCCAAGATCTAACAGGGAAAGAGACCCAGTACTTC
.	TRBV19	TRBJ1-5	TRBD1	CASRPGQGFQPQHF	TGTGCCAGTAGGCCGGGACAGGGTTTCCAGCCCCAGCATTTT
.	TRBV19	TRBJ1-2	TRBD1	CASARGTAYGYTF	TGTGCCAGTGCGAGGGGGACAGCCTATGGCTACACCTTC
.	TRBV28	TRBJ2-7	TRBD1	CASSLRGSYEQYF	TGTGCCAGCAGCCTCAGGGGGTCCTACGAGCAGTACTTC
.	TRBV27	TRBJ1-4	.	CASRATGIRDEKLFF	TGTGCCAGCAGAGCGACCGGGATAAGGGATGAAAAACTGTTTTTT
.	TRBV28	TRBJ1-3	TRBD1	CASSLRTGSGNTIYF	TGTGCCAGCAGTCTTCGGACAGGGTCTGGAAACACCATATATTTT
.	TRBV19	TRBJ1-5	TRBD1	CASTLDRENQPQHF	TGTGCCAGTACCTTAGACAGGGAGAATCAGCCCCAGCATTTT
.	TRBV6-6	TRBJ1-5	.	CASSYDTSNQPQHF	TGTGCCAGCAGTTACGACACTAGCAATCAGCCCCAGCATTTT
few	TRBV7-2	TRBJ2-1	.	CASSLAAGAFNEQFF	TGTGCCAGCAGCTTAGCGGCGGGGGCCTTCAATGAGCAGTTCTTC
once	TRBV3-1/TRBV3-2	TRBJ1-3	TRBD1	CASSQTGGTGNTIYF	TGTGCCAGCAGCCAGACAGGGGGCACTGGAAACACCATATATTTT
.	TRBV6-5	TRBJ1-5	TRBD1	CASSYSGTGNKPQHF	TGTGCCAGCAGTTACTCGGGGACAGGGAATAAGCCCCAGCATTTT
.	TRBV10-3	TRBJ1-4	.	CAISGGGSTNEKLFF	TGTGCCATCAGTGGGGGAGGGTCAACTAATGAAAAACTGTTTTTT
.	TRBV6-5	TRBJ2-7	TRBD1	CASTWDRGNYEQYF	TGTGCCAGCACTTGGGACAGGGGAAACTACGAGCAGTACTTC
.	TRBV6-5	TRBJ1-6	.	CASNREGSPLHF	TGTGCCAGCAACAGGGAAGGTTCACCCCTCCACTTT
.	TRBV7-2	TRBJ2-5	TRBD2	CASSAAGTSKETQYF	TGTGCCAGCAGCGCGGCCGGGACTAGTAAAGAGACCCAGTACTTC
.	TRBV27	TRBJ2-1	TRBD2	CASSPPPRTSQFF	TGTGCCAGCAGTCCCCCCCCGAGGACTAGCCAGTTCTTC
once	TRBV5-1	TRBJ1-1	TRBD1	CASSLGSGGTEAFF	TGCGCCAGCAGCTTGGGTTCAGGGGGAACTGAAGCTTTCTTT
many	TRBV10-3	TRBJ2-2	TRBD2	CAISEGLGNTGELFF	TGTGCCATCAGTGAAGGACTAGGGAACACCGGGGAGCTGTTTTTT
few	TRBV10-3	TRBJ1-1	TRBD1	CAISENRDSSEAFF	TGTGCCATCAGTGAGAATAGGGACAGCTCTGAAGCTTTCTTT
.	TRBV7-9	TRBJ1-2	TRBD1	CASTPGGGADNYGYTF	TGTGCCAGCACCCCGGGAGGGGGCGCCGATAACTATGGCTACACCTTC
.	TRBV5-4	TRBJ2-1	.	CASSGGGWNEQFF	TGTGCCAGCAGCGGTGGGGGGTGGAATGAGCAGTTCTTC
.	TRBV5-1	TRBJ1-2	.	CASSLMGGTNYGYTF	TGCGCCAGCAGCTTGATGGGGGGGACTAACTATGGCTACACCTTC
.	TRBV27	TRBJ2-5	.	CASRGGAAYQETQYF	TGTGCCAGCAGGGGGGGTGCGGCCTACCAAGAGACCCAGTACTTC
.	TRBV7-2	TRBJ2-7	TRBD2	CASSLGTRLYEQYF	TGTGCCAGCAGCTTAGGGACTAGACTCTACGAGCAGTACTTC
.	TRBV28	TRBJ1-1	.	CASLRAGYTEAFF	TGTGCCAGCCTCAGGGCGGGGTACACTGAAGCTTTCTTT
.	TRBV3-1/TRBV3-2	TRBJ1-1	.	CASSQPHRGTAFF	TGTGCCAGCAGCCAACCTCATCGAGGAACGGCTTTCTTT
once	TRBV15	TRBJ1-2	TRBD1	CATSRDRTGFSYTF	TGTGCCACCAGCAGAGATAGGACAGGGTTTAGCTACACCTTC